Listed below are T cell receptor beta chains from one sample, sequenced in a study of PD-1 blockade in classical Hodgkin lymphoma. Sequencing used immunoSEQ multiplex PCR; TCRdb keeps in-frame clones, though not all of them. This sample has around 29,000 clones, with about 90% found just once. The source material was CD4+ T cells from blood. The receptors here all came from a human donor with classical Hodgkin lymphoma. CDR3s include the opening cysteine and the closing phenylalanine or tryptophan. Fields, in order: J gene, clone size, V gene, CDR3 protein. Clone size, where shown, is once, few, many, or a class for clones that have expanded.

TRBJ2-7	NA	TRBV27	CASSRQGSYEQYF
TRBJ2-5	NA	TRBV6-1	CASNLGQGAWETQYF
TRBJ2-7	NA	TRBV10-3	CATYPGAPSYEQYF
TRBJ2-2	NA	TRBV4-2	CASSQGRDANTGELFF
TRBJ2-7	NA	TRBV18	CASSKASSSYEQYF
TRBJ2-7	NA	TRBV7-2	CASSLAGLAGVPYEQYF
TRBJ1-5	NA	TRBV6-5	CASSPTGRSNQPQHF
TRBJ1-2	NA	TRBV18	CASSPSGRDYSYGYTF
TRBJ2-3	once	TRBV29-1	CSASGQGADTQYF
TRBJ1-3	NA	TRBV28	CASSLLGQPYSGNTIYF
TRBJ2-2	NA	TRBV2	CASSWGGDLTGELFF
TRBJ2-2	NA	TRBV2	CASSPGTSVNTGELFF
TRBJ2-2	NA	TRBV19	CASSIPGLAGGFGELFF
TRBJ2-3	NA	TRBV5-1	CASRLAGPTDTQYF
TRBJ2-7	once	TRBV23-1	CASRERMSSYEQYF
TRBJ1-5	NA	TRBV4-1	CASSQADRVVQPQHF
TRBJ1-5	few	TRBV10-3	CAISAGSNQPQHF